The source of this TCR beta chain is a study of blood T cell repertoires in COVID-19. Looking at the study overall: Samples representing acute and convalescent COVID-19 were sourced from the United States, Italy and Spain.

Profiling relied on immunoSEQ multiplex PCR, and the TCRdb table lists in-frame clones only, not all of them. Of over 200,000 clones listed, 88% were seen once; the top ten hold about 4%. The sample comprised PBMCs or T cells enriched from blood (not recorded which). The clonotype was recovered from a woman in her 30s who had been exposed to COVID-19.

For the CDR3, the DNA is TGTGCCAGCAGCCTGGACAGGGCGGGTGGCAATCAGCCCCAGCATTTT. Translation: CASSLDRAGGNQPQHF. The chain uses TRBV7-9 and TRBJ1-5, with 8 bases matching TRBD1. Trimming cost V 5 bases and J 2 bases; bases outside gene matches: 8. Germline values: CDR1 SEHNR, CDR2 FQNEAQ (reference sequence). CDR3 length: 16 residues. The full variable domain, its missing parts supplied by reference TRBV7-9 and TRBJ1-5, is DTGVSQNPRHKITKRGQNVTFRCDPISEHNRLYWYRQTLGQGPEFLTYFQNEAQLEKSRLLSDRFSAERPKGSFSTLEIQRTEQGDSAMYLCASSLDRAGGNQPQHFGDGTRLSIL.